The subject of this entry is one TCR beta chain. Its antigen is unknown. This sample was taken from a study of T cells in Graves' hyperthyroidism and ophthalmopathy. Study-level results: Among clonotypes expanded in thyroid above 0.001, most were also found in blood. Ophthalmopathy was told apart from stable hyperthyroidism by a 13 V-J model.

This CDR3 has 21 amino acids. J lost 0 bases, V lost 5 bases, and 20 bases had no gene match. In making diagnoses, clinical symptoms, serum thyroxine and TRAb, thyroid ultrasound and orbital computed tomography were all used. TCR beta CDR3 sequences were amplified from RNA transcripts. With the HTBI primer set, the TCR CDR3 went through a first round of RT-PCR. TCRdb analysed the multiplex PCR reads with MiXCR anew, one entry per CDR3 protein. The table includes around 660,000 distinct CDR3 sequences, over 40% detected once. The sequenced sample was peripheral blood or thyroid tissue (not recorded which). The V and J genes are TRBV12-3 or TRBV12-4 and TRBJ2-7; 12 nucleotides line up with TRBD2. This TCR was sampled from an adult man with Graves' disease, either hyperthyroidism or ophthalmopathy (not recorded which). DNA for the CDR3: TGTGCCAGCAGTCAGAGGGGCGGGGGGCTAGCGGGAGGGTATAGCTCCTACGAGCAGTACTTC. Its translation: CASSQRGGGLAGGYSSYEQYF.